This T cell receptor beta chain was sequenced during a study of shared clonotypes between healthy human individuals. In the case of this clone: The antigen is not known.

Study results and limitations: A handful of donors showed sharing of around 5% of naive CD4 clonotypes. The rarefaction results pointed to incomplete sorted-subset sequencing despite large depth.

Several immunoSEQ plates received, in even portions, the genomic DNA of each subset. The data were produced by immunoSEQ multiplex PCR, yet TCRdb's version contains in-frame clones alone and is incomplete. The table records 1,100,000 or so clones, more than 75% of them present only once. Trimming stripped 6 bases from V and 2 bases from J, with 4 bases between. The germline V gene has CDR1 MNHNS and CDR2 SASEGT. The CDR3 is 11 amino acids. This sequence joins TRBV6-1 and TRBJ1-2; unclear D gene. The TCR comes from a man younger than 35 in good health. Some clones in this sample may be carry-over from other donors' samples. The sample comprised memory CD4+ T cells from PBMCs. Subset described: CD45RA-negative fraction. CDR3 amino acids: CASRDNYGYTF. The CDR3 region has the DNA TGTGCCAGCAGGGACAACTATGGCTACACCTTC.